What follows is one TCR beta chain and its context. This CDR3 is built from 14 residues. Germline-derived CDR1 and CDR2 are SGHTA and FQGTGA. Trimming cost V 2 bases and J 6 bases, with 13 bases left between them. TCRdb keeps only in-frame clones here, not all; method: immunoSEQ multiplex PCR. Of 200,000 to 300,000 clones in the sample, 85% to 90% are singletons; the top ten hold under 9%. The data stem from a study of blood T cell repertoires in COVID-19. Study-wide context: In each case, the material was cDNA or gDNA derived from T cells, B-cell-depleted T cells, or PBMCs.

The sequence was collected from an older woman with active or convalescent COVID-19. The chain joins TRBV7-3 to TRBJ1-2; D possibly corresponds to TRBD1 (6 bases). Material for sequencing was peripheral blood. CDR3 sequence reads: CASSLRFRGDGYTF. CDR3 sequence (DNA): TGTGCCAGCAGCTTACGGTTCAGGGGCGATGGCTACACCTTC. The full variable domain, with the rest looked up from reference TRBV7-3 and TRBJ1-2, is GAGVSQTPSNKVTEKGKYVELRCDPISGHTALYWYRQSLGQGPEFLIYFQGTGAADDSGLPNDRFFAVRPEGSVSTLKIQRTERGDSAVYLCASSLRFRGDGYTFGSGTRLTVV.